The T cell receptor beta chain described here comes from a study of control samples from healthy donors and cancer patients. This CDR3 is built from 14 residues. Per the germline V gene, CDR1 is MNHEY and CDR2 is SVGAGI. Trimming cost V 5 bases and J 1 base, with 11 bases left between them. Using immunoSEQ multiplex PCR, the repertoire was profiled, and TCRdb retains in-frame clones only, with some absent. The sample is made up of fewer than 200,000 clones, and the top ten hold around 2% of it. The chain employs TRBV6-5 and TRBJ1-1; maybe TRBD1 (5 bases). Specimen: blood. This receptor was obtained from a woman aged 30 to 39 in good health. CDR3 nucleotides: TGTGCCAGCAGTCCGAATACAGGGAACACTGAAGCTTTCTTT. It is translated as CASSPNTGNTEAFF.